This passage covers 22 T cell receptor beta chains from one sample sequenced in a study of yellow fever vaccine responses in identical twins. TCRdb re-called the RT-PCR reads with MiXCR, one entry per CDR3 protein. The data contain roughly 14,000 distinct CDR3 sequences, approximately 84% of them singletons. The material sequenced was T cells from blood (PBMCs), unsorted or a sorted subset (not recorded which), taken before or after yellow fever vaccination (not recorded which). All receptors come from a woman aged 18-35 years who received the yellow fever vaccine.

The CDR3 reads CASSFLVQETQYF. In DNA, the CDR3 is TGCGCCAGCAGCTTTTTAGTGCAAGAGACCCAGTACTTC. V is TRBV5-1 and J is TRBJ2-5; the D is unclear. From germline, CDR1 is SGHRS and CDR2 YFSETQ. The CDR3 consists of 13 residues. V gave up 2 bases and J gave up 2 bases, with 7 bases separating them.

The chain carries TRBV29-1 and TRBJ1-1; D is unresolved. This CDR3 has 12 amino acids. V was trimmed by 0 bases and J by 7 bases, leaving 9 bases between them. The germline V gene encodes CDR1 SQVTM and CDR2 ANQGSEA. The CDR3: CSVEDRADEAFF. The DNA for the CDR3 is TGCAGCGTTGAAGATCGGGCAGATGAAGCTTTCTTT.

This chain uses TRBV6-1 with TRBJ2-1, with TRBD1 matching 10 bases. Germline assignment: CDR1 MNHNS and CDR2 SASEGT. The CDR3 length is 13 residues. After removal of 9 bases from V and 9 bases from J, the junction contained 8 bases not matched to a gene. The CDR3 DNA follows: TGTGCCAGTAGCACGGGGGACAGGGGTGAGCAGTTCTTC. This codes for CASSTGDRGEQFF.

This sequence joins TRBV24-1 and TRBJ2-1; D may correspond to TRBD1 or TRBD2 (6 bases each). The CDR3 has 13 residues. V lost 9 bases and J 3 bases, leaving 11 bases between the germline ends. The germline gives CDR1 KGHDR, CDR2 SFDVKD. The CDR3 here is CATGGTNYNEQFF. The CDR3 nucleotides read TGTGCCACCGGGGGGACAAACTACAATGAGCAGTTCTTC.

The chain couples TRBV13 to TRBJ2-1; the D is unclear. The V end lost 10 bases, the J end lost 4 bases, and 14 bases lay between the germline ends. The length of the CDR3 is 13 residues. Germline V CDR1 and CDR2: PRHDT, FYEKMQ (reference sequence). Here the CDR3 reads CATSLVLYNEQFF. The CDR3 DNA reads as TGTGCCACATCTCTAGTTCTTTACAATGAGCAGTTCTTC. Using reference TRBV13 and TRBJ2-1 for the parts outside the CDR3, the full variable domain is AAGVIQSPRHLIKEKRETATLKCYPIPRHDTVYWYQQGPGQDPQFLISFYEKMQSDKGSIPDRFSAQQFSDYHSELNMSSLELGDSALYFCATSLVLYNEQFFGPGTRLTVL.

V gene TRBV7-3 combines with J gene TRBJ2-1; 9 bases are a match to TRBD2. The J segment lost 8 bases and the V segment lost 5 bases, leaving 7 bases of the junction unmatched. The CDR3 sequence is 14 residues long. CDR1 SGHTA and CDR2 FQGTGA come from the germline V gene. The CDR3: CASSPGTSFDEQFF. The CDR3 bases are TGTGCCAGCAGCCCTGGGACTAGCTTCGATGAGCAGTTCTTC.

The rearrangement joins TRBV2 to TRBJ2-4; 8 positions agree with TRBD1. Trimming took 1 base from V and 8 from J; bases not matched to a gene: 4. Germline V lookup: CDR1 SNHLY, CDR2 FYNNEI. The CDR3 spans 14 residues. In nucleotides, the CDR3 is TGTGCCAGCAGTGAAGAGCAGGGGGCATACATTCAGTACTTC. It encodes CASSEEQGAYIQYF.

The CDR3 loop reads CASSVRGGAKNIQYF. CDR3 nucleotide sequence: TGTGCCAGCAGTGTCAGAGGGGGAGCCAAAAACATTCAGTACTTC. The V gene is TRBV2, the J gene TRBJ2-4, with D possibly TRBD1 on 6 matching bases. The CDR3 has 15 amino acids. Per germline, CDR1 SNHLY and CDR2 FYNNEI. Trimming pared 4 bases from V and 0 bases from J, leaving 10 bases between.

This clonotype appeared once. This rearrangement joins TRBV11-3 to TRBJ2-3, with 7 bases identical to TRBD2. V was pared by 5 bases and J by 0 bases, with 11 bases of the junction left unmatched. Per the germline V gene, CDR1 is SGHNT and CDR2 is YENEEA. The CDR3 totals 17 residues. The CDR3 sequence is CASSHQLGGDSTDTQYF. The CDR3 nucleotides read TGTGCCAGCAGCCACCAACTTGGGGGGGACAGCACAGATACGCAGTATTTT.

The V and J genes are TRBV12-3 or TRBV12-4 and TRBJ2-7, with D uncertain. This CDR3 is 13 amino acids long. With 1 base removed from V and 4 bases from J, the gap between germline ends came to 8 bases. CDR3 DNA: TGTGCCAGCAGTTTAGGGAAGACATACGAGCAGTACGTC. Translation gives CASSLGKTYEQYV.

The chain carries TRBV12-3 or TRBV12-4 and TRBJ1-5; no clear D. The CDR3 length is 12 residues. The germline V and J ends were trimmed by 7 bases and 1 base, with 5 bases remaining between them. CDR3 coding DNA: TGTGCCAGCAATCTGAGCAATCAGCCCCAGCATTTT. Encoded protein: CASNLSNQPQHF.

The V gene is TRBV27, the J gene TRBJ2-3; D may be TRBD2 (6 bases). V gave up 5 bases and J gave up 5 bases, with 11 bases separating them. Germline CDR1 MNHEY, CDR2 SMNVEV (reference sequence). The CDR3 is made up of 13 amino acids. The CDR3 region has the DNA TGTGCCAGCAGTGGAGGGAATCTAGATACGCAGTATTTT. It specifies CASSGGNLDTQYF.

This rearrangement joins TRBV19 to TRBJ1-2; weak D call: TRBD1 (6 bases). Germline V gene sequence: CDR1 LNHDA, CDR2 SQIVND (reference sequence). The CDR3 consists of 15 residues. V lost 8 bases, J lost 6 bases, and 22 bases lay in between. CDR3 nucleotides: TGTGCCAGTTACGGCCGGGACAAAACCTTCGATGGCTACACCTTC. Translating gives CASYGRDKTFDGYTF.

This chain uses TRBV18 with TRBJ2-5; D remains ambiguous. This CDR3 has 11 amino acids. The germline CDR1 and CDR2 sequences are KGHSH and LQKENI. V lost 2 bases and J 3 bases, leaving 1 base between the germline ends. The CDR3 DNA reads TGTGCCAGCTCACCAAAAGAGACCCAGTACTTC. It is translated as CASSPKETQYF.

The chain couples TRBV13 to TRBJ2-7; D perhaps matches TRBD1 (6 bases). Trimming removed 0 bases at V and 3 bases at J, with 12 bases between. The CDR3 spans 15 residues. Germline values: CDR1 PRHDT, CDR2 FYEKMQ (reference sequence). The CDR3 region is CASSLGAGEFYEQYF. The CDR3 DNA is TGTGCCAGCAGCTTAGGCGCAGGGGAATTCTACGAGCAGTACTTC.

The rearrangement uses TRBV11-3 and TRBJ2-3, with 8 bases lining up with TRBD2. The germline CDR1 and CDR2 sequences are SGHNT and YENEEA. V was pared by 8 bases and J by 0 bases, with 4 bases of the junction left unmatched. The CDR3 has 14 amino acids. CDR3 bases: TGTGCCAGCGGCCAGCGGGAGAGCACAGATACGCAGTATTTT. This sequence encodes CASGQRESTDTQYF.

J is TRBJ2-1 and V is TRBV29-1, with D maybe TRBD2 (5 bases). The CDR3 covers 14 residues. The germline V and J ends were trimmed by 4 bases and 2 bases, with 12 bases remaining between them. CDR1 SQVTM and CDR2 ANQGSEA come from the germline V gene. The CDR3 protein is CSVGMTTTYNEQFF. In DNA form, the CDR3 reads TGCAGCGTTGGCATGACTACAACCTACAATGAGCAGTTCTTC.

The rearrangement links TRBV6-6 to TRBJ1-1; unclear D gene. The germline CDR1 and CDR2 sequences are MNHNY and SVGAGI (reference sequence). Deletions cut 7 bases from V and 1 base from J, with 13 bases between. This CDR3 region has 14 residues. In DNA form, the CDR3 reads TGTGCCAGCACCAATACAGCTAAGAACACTGAAGCTTTCTTT. Protein product: CASTNTAKNTEAFF.

V and J are TRBV11-3 and TRBJ2-1; perhaps TRBD2 as D (6 bases). Per the germline V gene, CDR1 is SGHNT and CDR2 is YENEEA. V lost 4 bases to trimming and J lost 6 bases, with 16 bases between them. This CDR3 region has 15 residues. CDR3 coding DNA: TGTGCCAGCAGCTCCCACAACCGACTAGTCAATGAGCAGTTCTTC. Its translation: CASSSHNRLVNEQFF.

The chain has TRBV6-2 or TRBV6-3 and TRBJ1-1; D remains ambiguous. V was shortened by 6 bases and J by 0 bases, with 8 bases between the two germline ends. Germline lookup yields CDR1 MNHEY and CDR2 SVGEGT. There are 13 residues in the CDR3. The CDR3 DNA reads TGTGCCAGCAGACGGAGCATGAACACTGAAGCTTTCTTT. Translating gives CASRRSMNTEAFF.

The chain has TRBV7-6 and TRBJ2-7, with D maybe TRBD2 (5 bases). The length of the CDR3 is 14 residues. Germline CDR1 and CDR2: SGHVS and FNYEAQ. V lost 1 base and J lost 2, with 9 bases in between. CDR3 region: CASSLDEGPYEQYF. The CDR3 region has the DNA TGTGCCAGCAGCTTAGATGAGGGTCCCTACGAGCAGTACTTC. Using reference TRBV7-6 and TRBJ2-7 for the parts outside the CDR3, the full variable domain is GAGVSQSPRYKVTKRGQDVALRCDPISGHVSLYWYRQALGQGPEFLTYFNYEAQQDKSGLPNDRFSAERPEGSISTLTIQRTEQRDSAMYRCASSLDEGPYEQYFGPGTRLTVT.

The chain links TRBV18 to TRBJ2-3; TRBD1 is a possible D gene (6 bases). The CDR3 loop spans 15 amino acids. V was shortened by 1 base and J by 0 bases, with 8 bases between the two germline ends. The germline V gene has CDR1 KGHSH and CDR2 LQKENI. CDR3 bases: TGTGCCAGCTCACCACAGGGGGTTAGCACAGATACGCAGTATTTT. Its protein is CASSPQGVSTDTQYF.